This T cell receptor (beta chain) was profiled in a study of shared T cell receptors in the human thymus. CDR3 length equals 15 residues. Germline V lookup: CDR1 ENHRY, CDR2 SYGVKD. The J segment lost 1 base and the V segment lost 6 bases, leaving 7 bases of the junction unmatched. Profiled with immunoSEQ multiplex PCR; TCRdb holds only in-frame clones, not every one. The data contain about 730,000 clones, 70% to 90% of them seen just once; the ten biggest clones take up 0.0095% to 0.011%. This sample also belongs to another study, concerning human thymus T cells. From that paper: Resections were taken during corrective heart surgery, and the thymus tissue came from these.

This sequence was found in a girl under three years old with a congenital heart defect. The sample taken for sequencing was thymocytes. V and J are TRBV10-3 and TRBJ2-7, with 9 bases that match TRBD2. The CDR3 DNA reads TGTGCCATCAGGGAAAGCGGGGGGATTTCCTACGAGCAGTACTTC. It encodes CAIRESGGISYEQYF.